A single T cell receptor beta chain is shown here with its context. Antigen: not known. Germline values: CDR1 MNHEY, CDR2 SMNVEV (reference sequence). Unmatched junction bases numbered 8, after V lost 1 base and J lost 2 bases. This CDR3 spans 17 amino acids. These data originate in a study of cytomegalovirus exposure and HLA in healthy donors. For the study at large: The 90 to 150 validation repertoires, a later analysis reported, used the same platform as the approximately 670 first-cohort repertoires. Study-level findings and limits: Rarity marked most TCR sequences, yet some public TCRs occurred in many donors. Altogether, about 160 TCR beta chains were recorded as cytomegalovirus-associated.

Only in-frame clones appear in the TCRdb table, and some are missing; sequencing was by immunoSEQ multiplex PCR. This table holds about 220,000 clones, approximately 83% found once. The TCR comes from a woman in her twenties or thirties in good health and CMV-seropositive. This chain uses TRBV27 with TRBJ2-7; 10 nucleotides agree with TRBD2. Sequenced: PBMCs. In DNA, the CDR3 is TGTGCCAGCAGTTTATTAGGGCTAGCGGGAGCCCCCTACGAGCAGTACTTC. Translation: CASSLLGLAGAPYEQYF.